The 7 T cell receptor beta chains reported below all come from one sample, sequenced in a study of blood T cell repertoires in COVID-19. Method: immunoSEQ multiplex PCR; TCRdb's copy keeps in-frame clones and lacks some. The data show about 440,000 clones, more than 85% seen once. The sample was peripheral blood. The receptor source for this set is a woman aged 25 to 45 with acute or convalescent COVID-19.

This rearrangement joins TRBV19 to TRBJ1-4; D is possibly TRBD1 (6 bases). Per the germline V gene, CDR1 is LNHDA and CDR2 is SQIVND (reference sequence). The CDR3 has 13 residues. V lost 4 bases to trimming and J lost 8 bases, with 11 bases between them. The CDR3 DNA follows: TGTGCCAGTAGTAAACAGAGGGGGGAAAAACTGTTTTTT. It translates to CASSKQRGEKLFF. Together with reference TRBV19 and TRBJ1-4, the CDR3 gives the full variable domain: DGGITQSPKYLFRKEGQNVTLSCEQNLNHDAMYWYRQDPGQGLRLIYYSQIVNDFQKGDIAEGYSVSREKKESFPLTVTSAQKNPTAFYLCASSKQRGEKLFFGSGTQLSVL.

The genes are TRBV18 and TRBJ2-1; 11 nucleotides line up with TRBD1. The V and J ends lost 4 bases and 8 bases, in that order; junction bases with no gene match: 7. Germline V gives CDR1 KGHSH, CDR2 LQKENI. The CDR3 has 15 amino acids. CDR3 amino acids: CASSRGTGGSDEQFF. The CDR3 DNA follows: TGTGCCAGCTCACGAGGGACAGGGGGATCGGATGAGCAGTTCTTC. The complete variable domain, with remaining parts taken from reference TRBV18 and TRBJ2-1, reads NAGVMQNPRHLVRRRGQEARLRCSPMKGHSHVYWYRQLPEEGLKFMVYLQKENIIDESGMPKERFSAEFPKEGPSILRIQQVVRGDSAAYFCASSRGTGGSDEQFFGPGTRLTVL.

J is TRBJ1-5 and V is TRBV6-5, with no clear D. Trimming pared 7 bases from V and 1 base from J, leaving 5 bases between. There are 12 residues in the CDR3. The V gene's germline CDR1 is MNHEY and CDR2 SVGAGI. The CDR3 is CASKRSNQPQHF. As DNA, the CDR3 is TGTGCCAGCAAGAGGAGCAATCAGCCCCAGCATTTT.

The J gene is TRBJ2-1, the V gene TRBV11-2; perhaps TRBD1 as D (5 bases). The CDR3 contains 14 residues. V was pared by 1 base and J by 5 bases, with 9 bases between. CDR1 and CDR2 from the germline V gene are SGHAT and FQNNGV. The CDR3 coding sequence is TGTGCCAGCAGCTTAGGACAGCCAGACAATGAGCAGTTCTTC. Amino acids: CASSLGQPDNEQFF.

The chain couples TRBV23-1 to TRBJ2-3; 13 nucleotides agree with TRBD2. TRBV23-1 is identified as an open reading frame with a role that is uncertain. V was clipped by 2 bases and J by 2 bases; unmatched bases: 4. CDR3 length equals 17 residues. CDR3 sequence (DNA): TGCGCCAGCAGTCAAGAGACTAGCGGGGGGACCACAGATACGCAGTATTTT. Its protein product is CASSQETSGGTTDTQYF.

The chain employs TRBV12-3 or TRBV12-4 and TRBJ2-7; D unclear. V was cut by 2 bases and J by 3 bases, with 8 bases left in between. CDR3 length: 13 residues. Written as DNA, the CDR3 is TGTGCCAGCAGTTTAAGAGAGGTCTACGAGCAGTACTTC. It codes for CASSLREVYEQYF.

To note about this clone: Other DNA variants within this sample encode the same CDR3. The chain joins TRBV5-1 to TRBJ2-1, with TRBD1 matching over 10 bases. This CDR3 is 16 amino acids long. Germline V gene data show CDR1 as SGHRS and CDR2 as YFSETQ. After removal of 0 bases from V and 4 bases from J, the junction contained 4 bases not matched to a gene. This CDR3 is CASSLGGQGLYNEQFF. The CDR3, as DNA: TGCGCCAGCAGCTTGGGGGGACAGGGGTTATACAATGAGCAGTTCTTC. Based on the CDR3 plus reference TRBV5-1 and TRBJ2-1, the full variable domain is KAGVTQTPRYLIKTRGQQVTLSCSPISGHRSVSWYQQTPGQGLQFLFEYFSETQRNKGNFPGRFSGRQFSNSRSEMNVSTLELGDSALYLCASSLGGQGLYNEQFFGPGTRLTVL.